This T cell receptor (beta chain) derives from a study of synovial regulatory T cells in juvenile arthritis. Concerning this clone itself: Its antigen remains unidentified. The conserved phenylalanine or tryptophan normally closing the CDR3 is absent here, so this likely arose from a read error.

CDR3 size: 7 residues. No DNA sequence was recorded. Germline V lookup: CDR1 SGHAT, CDR2 FQNNGV. Clones were sequenced by immunoSEQ multiplex PCR, and TCRdb holds only the in-frame ones, with some missing. The sample table sets out 6,100 or so clones. Study-wide results and caveats: TCR diversity was lower in inflammation-associated blood Treg cells than in other blood Treg cells.

This clonotype was sampled from a donor younger than 35 with juvenile idiopathic arthritis. The sequencing sample was made of Treg cells from blood. Described subset: remaining (HLA-DR-negative) circulating blood Treg cells. The chain has TRBV11-2 and TRBJ2-7. This CDR3 is CASSLDP.